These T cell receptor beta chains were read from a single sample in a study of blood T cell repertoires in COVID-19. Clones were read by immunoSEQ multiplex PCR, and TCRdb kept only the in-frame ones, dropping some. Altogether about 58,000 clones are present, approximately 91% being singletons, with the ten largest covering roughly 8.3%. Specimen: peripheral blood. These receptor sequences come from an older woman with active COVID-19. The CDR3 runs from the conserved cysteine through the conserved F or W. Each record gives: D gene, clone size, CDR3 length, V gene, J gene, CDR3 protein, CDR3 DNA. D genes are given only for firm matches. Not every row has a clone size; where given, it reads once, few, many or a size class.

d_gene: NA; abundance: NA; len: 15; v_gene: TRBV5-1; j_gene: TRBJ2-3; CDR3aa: CASSLDILSTDTQYF; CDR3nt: TGCGCCAGCAGCTTGGACATCCTTAGCACAGATACGCAGTATTTT
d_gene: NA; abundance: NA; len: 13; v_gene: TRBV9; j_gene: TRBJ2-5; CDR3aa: CASSQAGRETQYF; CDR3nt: TGTGCCAGCAGCCAGGCGGGGAGAGAGACCCAGTACTTC
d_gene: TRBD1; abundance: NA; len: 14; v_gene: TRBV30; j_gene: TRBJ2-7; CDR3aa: CAWSLGQGASEQYF; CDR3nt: TGTGCCTGGAGTCTGGGGCAGGGGGCTTCCGAGCAGTACTTC
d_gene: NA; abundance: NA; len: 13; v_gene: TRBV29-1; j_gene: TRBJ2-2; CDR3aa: CSVDRGRTGELFF; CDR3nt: TGCAGCGTTGATAGGGGTAGGACCGGGGAGCTGTTTTTT
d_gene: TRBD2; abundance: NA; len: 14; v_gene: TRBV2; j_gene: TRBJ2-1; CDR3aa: CASRTSGRTGEQFF; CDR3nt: TGTGCCAGCAGGACTAGCGGGAGGACCGGTGAGCAGTTCTTC
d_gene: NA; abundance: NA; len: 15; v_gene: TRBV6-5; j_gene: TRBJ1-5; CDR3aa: CASKAGVYSNQPQHF; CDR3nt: TGTGCCAGCAAAGCAGGTGTTTATAGCAATCAGCCCCAGCATTTT
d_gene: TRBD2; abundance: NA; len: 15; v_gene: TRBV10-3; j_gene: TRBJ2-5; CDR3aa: CAISRLAGEGETQYF; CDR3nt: TGTGCCATCAGTCGACTAGCGGGAGAGGGAGAGACCCAGTACTTC
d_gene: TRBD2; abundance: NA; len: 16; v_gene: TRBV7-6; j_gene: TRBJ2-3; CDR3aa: CASSPRSGAGGDTQYF; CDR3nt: TGTGCCAGCAGCCCCCGGAGCGGGGCGGGGGGAGATACGCAGTATTTT
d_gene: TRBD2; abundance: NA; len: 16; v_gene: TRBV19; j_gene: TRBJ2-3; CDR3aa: CASSIDAGGTTDTQYF; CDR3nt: TGTGCCAGTAGTATAGACGCGGGAGGTACCACAGATACGCAGTATTTT
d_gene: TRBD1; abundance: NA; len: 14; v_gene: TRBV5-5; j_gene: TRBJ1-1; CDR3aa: CASSIRDRDSEAFF; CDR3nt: TGTGCCAGCAGCATCCGGGACAGGGACTCTGAAGCTTTCTTT
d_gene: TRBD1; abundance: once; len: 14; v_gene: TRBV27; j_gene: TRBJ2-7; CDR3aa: CASSFRDSTYEQYF; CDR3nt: TGTGCCAGCAGTTTCCGGGACAGCACCTACGAGCAGTACTTC
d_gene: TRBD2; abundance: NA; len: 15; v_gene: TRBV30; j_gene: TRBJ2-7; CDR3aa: CAWSVEREGLYEQYF; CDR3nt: TGTGCCTGGAGTGTTGAACGGGAGGGCCTCTACGAGCAGTACTTC
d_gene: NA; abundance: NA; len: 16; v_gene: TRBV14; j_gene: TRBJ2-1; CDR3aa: CASSPLELRSYNEQFF; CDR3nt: TGTGCCAGCAGCCCCCTAGAGCTTAGGTCCTACAATGAGCAGTTCTTC
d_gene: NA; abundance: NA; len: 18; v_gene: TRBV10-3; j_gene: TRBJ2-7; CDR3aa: CAISESDSPRLGSYEQYF; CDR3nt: TGTGCCATCAGTGAGTCAGACTCCCCACGACTCGGATCCTACGAGCAGTACTTC
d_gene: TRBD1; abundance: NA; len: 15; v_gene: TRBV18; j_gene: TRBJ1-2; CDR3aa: CASSRGSGTGNGYTF; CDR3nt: TGTGCCAGCTCAAGAGGCAGCGGGACAGGGAATGGCTACACCTTC
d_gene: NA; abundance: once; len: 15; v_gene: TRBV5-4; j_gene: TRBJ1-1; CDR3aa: CASTDPGGRSGEAFF; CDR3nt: TGTGCCAGCACCGACCCGGGGGGCCGATCGGGTGAAGCTTTCTTT
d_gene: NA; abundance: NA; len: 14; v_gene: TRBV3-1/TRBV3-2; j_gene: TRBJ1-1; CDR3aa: CASSQAQGYLGAFF; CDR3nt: TGTGCCAGCAGCCAAGCCCAGGGGTATCTGGGAGCTTTCTTT
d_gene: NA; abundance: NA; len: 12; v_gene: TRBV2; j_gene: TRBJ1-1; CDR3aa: CASRSLNTEAFF; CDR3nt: TGTGCCAGCCGGAGTTTGAACACTGAAGCTTTCTTT
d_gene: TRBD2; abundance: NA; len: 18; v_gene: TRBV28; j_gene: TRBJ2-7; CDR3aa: CASSLSRVGTSGFGEQYF; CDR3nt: TGTGCCAGCAGTTTATCGCGGGTCGGGACTAGCGGGTTCGGCGAGCAGTACTTC
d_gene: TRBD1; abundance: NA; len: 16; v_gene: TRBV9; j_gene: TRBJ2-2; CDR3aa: CASSPQTGGWTGELFF; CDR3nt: TGTGCCAGCAGCCCCCAGACAGGGGGATGGACCGGGGAGCTGTTTTTT
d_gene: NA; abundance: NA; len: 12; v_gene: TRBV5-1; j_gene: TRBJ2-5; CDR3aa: CASSQDTETQYF; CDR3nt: TGCGCCAGCAGCCAAGACACGGAGACCCAGTACTTC
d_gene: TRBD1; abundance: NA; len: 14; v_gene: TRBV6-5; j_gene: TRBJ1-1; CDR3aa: CASNLDRGNTEAFF; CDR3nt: TGTGCCAGCAACCTCGACAGGGGGAACACTGAAGCTTTCTTT
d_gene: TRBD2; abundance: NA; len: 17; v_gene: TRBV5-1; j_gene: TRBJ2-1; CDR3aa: CASRKEIAGGPRDEQFF; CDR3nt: TGCGCCAGCAGAAAGGAAATAGCGGGAGGGCCTCGGGATGAGCAGTTCTTC
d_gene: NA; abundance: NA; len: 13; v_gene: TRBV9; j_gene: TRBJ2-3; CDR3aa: CASGNEGVDTQYF; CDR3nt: TGTGCCAGCGGCAACGAGGGAGTGGATACGCAGTATTTT
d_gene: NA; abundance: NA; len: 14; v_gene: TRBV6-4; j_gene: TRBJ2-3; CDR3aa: CASSVGLSTDTQYF; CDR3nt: TGTGCCAGCAGTGTGGGACTGAGCACAGATACGCAGTATTTT
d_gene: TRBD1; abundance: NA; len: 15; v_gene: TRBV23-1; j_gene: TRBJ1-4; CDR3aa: CASSQSGTGGEKLFF; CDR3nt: TGCGCCAGCAGTCAATCGGGAACAGGGGGCGAAAAACTGTTTTTT
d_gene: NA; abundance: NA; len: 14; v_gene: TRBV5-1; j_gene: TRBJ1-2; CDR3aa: CASSPGWGDYGYTF; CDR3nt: TGCGCCAGCAGCCCGGGGTGGGGTGACTATGGCTACACCTTC
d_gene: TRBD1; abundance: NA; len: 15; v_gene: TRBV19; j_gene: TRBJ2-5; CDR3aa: CASSILGTGGETQYF; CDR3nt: TGTGCCAGTAGTATCCTCGGGACAGGGGGAGAGACCCAGTACTTC
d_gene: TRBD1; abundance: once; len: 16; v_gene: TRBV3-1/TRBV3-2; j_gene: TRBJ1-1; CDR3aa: CASSQDPWDSHTEAFF; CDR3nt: TGTGCCAGCAGCCAAGATCCTTGGGACAGCCACACTGAAGCTTTCTTT
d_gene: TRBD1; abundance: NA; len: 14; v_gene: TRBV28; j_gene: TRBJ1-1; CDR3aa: CASSPTGGGTEAFF; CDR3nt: TGTGCCAGCAGTCCCACAGGGGGAGGCACTGAAGCTTTCTTT
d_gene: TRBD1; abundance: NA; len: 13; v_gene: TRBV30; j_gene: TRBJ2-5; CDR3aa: CAWRRTGQETQYF; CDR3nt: TGTGCCTGGAGAAGGACAGGGCAGGAGACCCAGTACTTC
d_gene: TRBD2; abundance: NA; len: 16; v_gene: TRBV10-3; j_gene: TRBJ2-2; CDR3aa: CAIRGAGTSNTGELFF; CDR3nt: TGTGCCATCAGGGGCGCGGGGACTAGTAACACCGGGGAGCTGTTTTTT
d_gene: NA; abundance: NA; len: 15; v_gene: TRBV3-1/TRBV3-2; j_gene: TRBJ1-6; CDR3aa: CASSQREGHNSPLHF; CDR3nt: TGTGCCAGCAGCCAACGGGAGGGCCATAATTCACCCCTCCACTTT
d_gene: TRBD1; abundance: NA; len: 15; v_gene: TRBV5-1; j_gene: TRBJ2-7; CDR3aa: CASSLEGQGRNEQYF; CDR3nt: TGCGCCAGCAGCTTGGAAGGACAGGGGAGGAACGAGCAGTACTTC
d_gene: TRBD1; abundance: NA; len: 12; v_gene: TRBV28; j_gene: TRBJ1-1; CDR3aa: CASSPATGEAFF; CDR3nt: TGTGCCAGCAGTCCAGCGACAGGGGAAGCTTTCTTT
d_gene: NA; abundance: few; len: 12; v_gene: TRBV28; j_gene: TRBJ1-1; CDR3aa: CASKPGNTEAFF; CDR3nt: TGTGCCAGCAAGCCAGGGAACACTGAAGCTTTCTTT
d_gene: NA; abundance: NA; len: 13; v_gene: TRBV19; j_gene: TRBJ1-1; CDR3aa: CASSIFPGTEAFF; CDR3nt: TGTGCCAGTAGTATCTTCCCGGGGACTGAAGCTTTCTTT
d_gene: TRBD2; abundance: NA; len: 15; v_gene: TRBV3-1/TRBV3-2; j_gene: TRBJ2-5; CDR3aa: CASSQEAGDPETQYF; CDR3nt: TGTGCCAGCAGCCAAGAAGCGGGAGACCCCGAGACCCAGTACTTC
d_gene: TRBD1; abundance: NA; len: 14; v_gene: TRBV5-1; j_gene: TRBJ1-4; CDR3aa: CASSKQGAEEKLFF; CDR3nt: TGCGCCAGCAGCAAACAGGGGGCAGAGGAAAAACTGTTTTTT
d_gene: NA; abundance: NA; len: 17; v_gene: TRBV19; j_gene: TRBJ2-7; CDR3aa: CASSRREQGSYPYEQYF; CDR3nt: TGTGCCAGTAGCCGACGCGAGCAGGGAAGCTATCCGTACGAGCAGTACTTC
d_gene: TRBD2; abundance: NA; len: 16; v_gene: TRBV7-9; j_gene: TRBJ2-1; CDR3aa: CASSSGLAGASDEQFF; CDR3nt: TGTGCCAGCAGCTCAGGACTAGCGGGAGCTTCGGATGAGCAGTTCTTC